This TCR beta chain was retrieved from a study of PD-1 blockade in classical Hodgkin lymphoma (dated by TCRdb to the early 2020s). Concerning the study at large: Nivolumab dosing was 3 mg/kg intravenously every 2 weeks, continuing until either disease progression or unacceptable toxicity. The study used TCR beta sequencing and CyTOF to define a peripheral blood immune signature of response to PD-1 blockade in classical Hodgkin lymphoma.

Genomic DNA was isolated using the Qiagen DNeasy kit from unsorted PBMCs as well as from negatively selected CD4+ and CD8+ fractions. Using primers that anneal to V and J segments, immunoSEQ multiplex PCR amplified the TCR beta CDR3 regions. A synthetic immune receptor repertoire was used to minimize amplification bias, and any remaining bias was removed computationally after sequencing. The paper's processing steps were these. Repertoire diversity was quantified as the Shannon entropy index using custom Python scripts. Unsorted, CD4+ and CD8+ repertoires were examined separately, except in combined analyses, for which CD4+ and CD8+ sequences were merged in silico. Clonal expansion was defined as at least a 2-fold frequency increase after treatment relative to C1D1, with a pseudocount of 0.5 for undetected baseline clones. Singleton clones were defined as clones with 0 or 1 copy at C1D1, and non-singleton clones were defined as clones with 2 or more copies. By matching protein sequences in sorted samples from the same patient, clones expanded in unsorted samples were annotated as CD4+, CD8+ or unknown. Diversity changes from C1D1 to C4D1 were tested in paired samples using Wilcoxon tests. The clones in this table, taken by TCRdb from immuneACCESS, are in-frame only. Not every clone is retained; where verified, under half of the shortfall comes from an unresolved V gene, and the cause of the rest is unknown. V, J and clone size were drawn from that table, and D and trimming were deduced from the DNA. In all, the sample holds under 100,000 clones, and 80% to 95% of those were seen once. The ten largest clones take up about 2.6% of the sample.

A distance of 16 bases separates the germline ends of V and J, which lose 3 bases and 5 bases respectively. CDR1 LNHDA and CDR2 SQIVND are derived from the germline V gene (reference sequence). The CDR3 numbers 16 residues from cysteine through phenylalanine. Only CDR3 DNA remains: 48 bases, in frame from the first base. Study-wide conclusions, independent of this receptor: Diversity was lower in patients who began nivolumab less than 1 year after ASCT, so these patients were left out of later analyses to avoid confounding by immune reconstitution. Trial patients with a complete response had baseline diversity similar to that of newly diagnosed patients, while partial responders and progressors had significantly lower diversity. A significant rise by C4D1 was seen in CD4+ but not CD8+ TCR diversity (p=0.0027 vs p=0.16), with the rise being most apparent in complete responders (p=0.02). The study covered only a single clinical trial cohort, and the causes of the repertoire differences, possibly disease activity or prior therapy, were still not defined. Baseline TCR diversity was reported as lower in newly diagnosed patients than in healthy donors, and lower still in relapsed/refractory patients.

In the case of this clone: What antigen it recognizes has not been identified. The sample holds no much larger clone one base away, and base qualities are not on file.

Sample time point, as interpreted from the label and publication: cycle 2 day 1 (C2D1) of nivolumab. Every trial patient had relapsed after autologous stem cell transplantation, and cohorts A, B and C differed in prior brentuximab vedotin exposure. The trial cohort included fewer than 65 patients with relapsed/refractory classical Hodgkin lymphoma, and each patient had a best overall response of complete response, partial response or progressive disease. Trial patients were treated with single-agent nivolumab in the multi-cohort phase II CheckMate 205 trial. An independent review committee assessed best overall response by applying the 2007 International Working Group response criteria. Trial PBMCs were collected immediately before nivolumab initiation (C1D1) and during therapy at cycle 2 day 1 and cycle 4 day 1. Peripheral blood was collected in 8 mL Vacutainer Cell Preparation Tubes, from which PBMCs were isolated by centrifugation and then cryopreserved.

This sequence uses TRBV19 and TRBJ1-4; a weak D assignment points to TRBD1 (5 bases agree). The sequence was collected from a human donor with classical Hodgkin lymphoma. Sample: peripheral blood mononuclear cells (PBMCs), taken before the second cycle of nivolumab. The nucleotide sequence reads as follows: TGTGCCAGTAGTATTAATCAGCGGGGCCCAAATGAAAAACTGTTTTTT. This sequence encodes CASSINQRGPNEKLFF.